This TCR beta chain appears in the sequencing data of a study of cytomegalovirus exposure and HLA in healthy donors. Study findings and constraints: Productive status was seen about 87% or about 30% of the time for most TCR beta V segments in an earlier analysis. Looking again later, the authors saw that most CMV-associated TCR beta chains seemed HLA-restricted. Many donors carried some public TCRs, although rarity characterized most TCR sequences.

About this clone itself: Its antigen is unknown.

CDR1 is MNHNS and CDR2 is SASEGT in the germline V gene. CDR3 length: 15 residues. Primers included in the PCR were 60 Vbeta and 13 Jbeta primers. TCRdb's copy holds only in-frame clones and misses some; the assay was immunoSEQ multiplex PCR. The table shows under 200,000 clones, with 65% to 70% occurring only once. This TCR was recovered from a woman under 30 in good health and CMV-seropositive. Sequencing used PBMCs. The rearrangement joins TRBV6-1 to TRBJ2-5; D is tentatively TRBD1 or TRBD2 (5 bases each). The DNA end lines up better with TRBJ2-7; the J call may be wrong. Written as DNA, the CDR3 is TGTGCCAGCAGTGAAGGGCGCAGGGATGGGGGCGAGCAGTACTTC. It translates to CASSEGRRDGGEQYF.